This T cell receptor (beta chain) originates from a study of regulatory T cells in long-lasting Graves disease. Points from the study as a whole: Patients with persistent disease shared 2,900 or so public clonotypes, outpacing the approximately 920 shared by new patients. TRBV28, TRBJ1-2 and TRBJ2-5 were favored in persistent disease. Authors noted too few samples as a limitation.

With iRepertoire HTBI primers and Arm-PCR of CDR3 regions, TCR beta libraries were built. Each CDR3 protein gets one entry after TCRdb re-called the multiplex PCR reads with MiXCR. The sample includes about 430,000 distinct CDR3 sequences, around 20% of them seen just once. Time point denoted: persistent/refractory GD, antithyroid drugs over 5 years with positive TRAb. PBMC-derived RNA was used for the TCR library. A note on this clonotype: Its cognate antigen is unknown.

Germline V gene lookup returns CDR1 LGHDT and CDR2 YNNKEL (reference sequence). The V and J ends lost 1 base and 0 bases respectively, with 8 bases between them. CDR3 size: 15 residues. The sequencing used peripheral blood mononuclear cells (PBMCs), collected when the disease was refractory, from a patient treated with antithyroid drugs. The TCR comes from a female donor with Graves disease. This chain uses TRBV3-1 with TRBJ2-3; D gene uncertain. CDR3 loop: CASSQGVASTDTQYF. The CDR3 DNA is TGTGCCAGCAGCCAAGGGGTAGCTAGCACAGATACGCAGTATTTT.